These 32 T cell receptor beta chains came from one sample sequenced in a study of blood T cell repertoires in COVID-19. Here immunoSEQ multiplex PCR was the method, and the copy in TCRdb shows in-frame clones only, minus some. This table holds some 150,000 clones, more than 75% found once. Specimen: PBMCs or T cells enriched from blood (not recorded which). All receptors derive from a woman aged 45 to 65 who had recovered from COVID-19.

The V call is TRBV29-1, the J call TRBJ2-3, with unresolved D. Per the germline V gene, CDR1 is SQVTM and CDR2 is ANQGSEA. The V gene lost 5 bases and the J gene lost 1 base, with 10 bases spanning the gap. This CDR3 contains 13 residues. This chain's CDR3 is CSVIPVGTDTQYF. CDR3 nucleotides: TGCAGCGTTATTCCGGTCGGCACAGATACGCAGTATTTT.

A word on this clone: At one boundary the junction diverges from the germline segment, which might be a read error. The chain recombines TRBV3-1 (or the pseudogene TRBV3-2) with TRBJ1-6; TRBD1 matches at 7 bases. CDR1 and CDR2 from the germline V gene are LGHDT and YNNKEL (reference sequence). This CDR3 has 12 amino acids. CDR3 region: CASRQGGAPLHF. The CDR3 nucleotides are TGTGCCAGCAGACAAGGGGGCGCACCCCTCCACTTT.

V is TRBV5-1 and J is TRBJ1-2; D is perhaps TRBD1 (6 bases). CDR1 and CDR2 (germline): SGHRS, YFSETQ. Deletions cut 4 bases from V and 4 bases from J, with 11 bases between. The CDR3 has 13 amino acids. The CDR3 reads CASSEGQSYGYTF. The CDR3 nucleotides read TGCGCCAGCAGCGAAGGACAGAGCTATGGCTACACCTTC. The entire variable domain, with the rest obtained from reference TRBV5-1 and TRBJ1-2, is as follows: KAGVTQTPRYLIKTRGQQVTLSCSPISGHRSVSWYQQTPGQGLQFLFEYFSETQRNKGNFPGRFSGRQFSNSRSEMNVSTLELGDSALYLCASSEGQSYGYTFGSGTRLTVV.

This chain uses TRBV3-1 (or the pseudogene TRBV3-2) with TRBJ2-1; tentative D call: TRBD1 (5 bases). With 0 bases removed from V and 10 bases from J, the gap between germline ends came to 7 bases. Germline V gene sequence: CDR1 LGHDT, CDR2 YNNKEL (reference sequence). This CDR3 has 12 amino acids. The CDR3 sequence: CASSQDRTEQFF. The CDR3 DNA reads as TGTGCCAGCAGCCAAGATCGGACAGAGCAGTTCTTC.

The chain links TRBV3-1 (or the pseudogene TRBV3-2) to TRBJ1-2, with TRBD1 identical over 7 bases. Per germline, CDR1 LGHDT and CDR2 YNNKEL (reference sequence). Germline trimming cut 2 bases from V and 4 bases from J; bases unmatched to any gene: 7. The CDR3 loop spans 15 amino acids. The CDR3 nucleotides read TGTGCCAGCAGCCAACAAGGACAGGCCTTCTATGGCTACACCTTC. It yields the protein CASSQQGQAFYGYTF.

The chain has TRBV7-2 and TRBJ1-1, with D uncertain. The CDR3 spans 13 residues. Germline assignment: CDR1 SGHTA and CDR2 FQGNSA. The V and J ends lost 2 bases and 1 base respectively, with 5 bases between them. The CDR3 DNA follows: TGTGCCAGCAGCTTAAGAGGGAACACTGAAGCTTTCTTT. Amino acid sequence: CASSLRGNTEAFF.

This clone was counted a single time. The V call is TRBV5-1, the J call TRBJ1-6, with D possibly TRBD1 on 6 matching bases. The CDR3 has 17 residues. V gave up 1 base and J gave up 6 bases, with 17 bases separating them. CDR1 is SGHRS, CDR2 YFSETQ, per germline. Written as DNA, the CDR3 is TGCGCCAGCAGCTTGCTATTCAACAGGGATTCTAATTCACCCCTCCACTTT. Translation: CASSLLFNRDSNSPLHF. Complete variable domain (other parts from reference TRBV5-1 and TRBJ1-6): KAGVTQTPRYLIKTRGQQVTLSCSPISGHRSVSWYQQTPGQGLQFLFEYFSETQRNKGNFPGRFSGRQFSNSRSEMNVSTLELGDSALYLCASSLLFNRDSNSPLHFGNGTRLTVT.

The chain couples TRBV5-6 to TRBJ2-5; a weak D match, TRBD1 (6 bases). V was cut by 4 bases and J by 0 bases, with 13 bases left in between. The CDR3 covers 15 residues. Germline loops: CDR1 SGHDT, CDR2 YYEEEE. This chain's CDR3 is CASSLLGADQETQYF. In nucleotides, the CDR3 is TGTGCCAGCAGCCTCTTGGGGGCGGACCAAGAGACCCAGTACTTC.

The genes are TRBV11-3 and TRBJ2-1; the match to TRBD1 covers 11 bases. This CDR3 has 18 amino acids. J lost 6 bases, V lost 1 base, and 11 bases had no gene match. CDR1 SGHNT and CDR2 YENEEA come from the germline V gene. The CDR3 spells CASSLGPGQGVFTNEQFF. CDR3 bases: TGTGCCAGCAGCTTAGGACCGGGACAGGGGGTTTTCACCAATGAGCAGTTCTTC.

The chain has TRBV5-1 and TRBJ2-3; D remains ambiguous. The germline CDR1 and CDR2 sequences are SGHRS and YFSETQ. V was clipped by 4 bases and J by 2 bases, with 11 bases between them. The CDR3 length is 14 residues. CDR3: CASSSNQVTDTQYF. CDR3 DNA sequence: TGCGCCAGCAGCAGTAACCAGGTCACAGATACGCAGTATTTT.

The chain combines TRBV19 with TRBJ2-6; TRBD1 matches at 7 bases. Germline loops: CDR1 LNHDA, CDR2 SQIVND (reference sequence). The J segment lost 16 bases and the V segment lost 5 bases, leaving 23 bases of the junction unmatched. The CDR3 totals 17 residues. The CDR3 reads CASSPLRETGKRFGLTF. CDR3 DNA: TGTGCCAGTAGTCCACTGAGGGAGACAGGGAAACGATTCGGGCTGACTTTC.

This clone has more than one count but fewer than ten. The chain couples TRBV27 to TRBJ2-7, with a weak D call TRBD1 (5 bases). V dropped 3 bases and J dropped 4 bases, with 13 bases sitting between them. The length of the CDR3 is 14 residues. The germline CDR1 and CDR2 sequences are MNHEY and SMNVEV (reference sequence). The CDR3 DNA reads TGTGCCAGCAGTTTGGTTCAGGGAACTTACGAGCAGTACTTC. Its protein product is CASSLVQGTYEQYF.

The CDR3 loop is CASSLHPGQLNEKLFF. In DNA form, the CDR3 reads TGCGCCAGCAGCTTACACCCGGGACAGCTTAATGAAAAACTGTTTTTT. The chain couples TRBV4-1 to TRBJ1-4, with 7 positions matching TRBD1. This CDR3 is built from 16 residues. In germline, CDR1 is MGHRA, CDR2 YSYEKL. After removal of 5 bases from V and 4 bases from J, the junction contained 10 bases not matched to a gene.

The chain joins TRBV11-1 to TRBJ1-1, with TRBD1 as a possible D gene (6 bases). The germline V gene has CDR1 SGHAT and CDR2 FQDESV (reference sequence). This CDR3 spans 14 amino acids. Deletions cut 5 bases from V and 0 bases from J, with 10 bases between. This chain's CDR3 is CASSLGQLNTEAFF. The CDR3 DNA follows: TGTGCCAGCAGCCTGGGACAATTGAACACTGAAGCTTTCTTT.

The chain combines TRBV19 with TRBJ1-2; no definite D call. This CDR3 has 13 amino acids. The V end was cut by 3 bases, the J end by 4 bases, with 9 bases between. The germline V gene encodes CDR1 LNHDA and CDR2 SQIVND (reference sequence). CDR3: CASSIEGGYGYTF. For the CDR3, the DNA is TGTGCCAGTAGTATCGAGGGAGGCTATGGCTACACCTTC.

The gene calls are TRBV2 and TRBJ1-5; maybe TRBD1 (5 bases). Trimming shortened V by 1 base and J by 6 bases, and 7 bases separated the two germline ends. This CDR3 is 13 amino acids long. The germline CDR1 and CDR2 sequences are SNHLY and FYNNEI. CDR3 region: CASSEDRTQPQHF. The DNA for the CDR3 is TGTGCCAGCAGTGAAGACAGGACTCAGCCCCAGCATTTT.

This clone has just a few counts. The V and J genes are TRBV28 and TRBJ2-7; 8 bases agree with TRBD2. This CDR3 comprises 17 residues. After removal of 6 bases from V and 2 bases from J, the junction contained 15 bases not matched to a gene. Germline V CDR1 and CDR2: MDHEN, SYDVKM. The CDR3 protein is CASSQPGRGGRPYEQYV. The CDR3 nucleotides read TGTGCCAGCAGCCAGCCAGGGCGCGGGGGGAGACCCTACGAGCAGTACGTC.

This chain joins TRBV27 and TRBJ1-5, with 9 bases fitting TRBD1. Germline V gene lookup returns CDR1 MNHEY and CDR2 SMNVEV (reference sequence). V was pared by 6 bases and J by 6 bases, with 6 bases of the junction left unmatched. This CDR3 has 14 residues. DNA of the CDR3: TGTGCCAGCAGCATTACAGGGGGCGCTCAGCCCCAGCATTTT. Its translation: CASSITGGAQPQHF.

The V gene is TRBV5-4, the J gene TRBJ2-1; 10 bases map to TRBD2. CDR1 SGHNT and CDR2 YYREEE come from the germline V gene (reference sequence). After removal of 0 bases from V and 5 bases from J, the junction contained 2 bases not matched to a gene. The CDR3 runs 15 residues. The CDR3 spells CASSLASGGNNEQFF. CDR3 nucleotides: TGTGCCAGCAGCTTGGCTAGCGGGGGAAACAATGAGCAGTTCTTC. Full variable domain (rest looked up from reference TRBV5-4 and TRBJ2-1): ETGVTQSPTHLIKTRGQQVTLRCSSQSGHNTVSWYQQALGQGPQFIFQYYREEENGRGNFPPRFSGLQFPNYSSELNVNALELDDSALYLCASSLASGGNNEQFFGPGTRLTVL.

The rearrangement uses TRBV19 and TRBJ1-4, with 11 bases lining up with TRBD1. This CDR3 has 14 residues. Germline V gives CDR1 LNHDA, CDR2 SQIVND (reference sequence). With 10 bases clipped from V and 11 bases from J, the junction kept 12 bases outside the gene matches. This CDR3 is CATTRGTGGEKLFF. CDR3 nucleotide sequence: TGTGCCACAACCCGCGGGACAGGGGGAGAGAAACTGTTTTTT.

The chain joins TRBV5-4 to TRBJ1-2; D remains unclear. Trimming removed 0 bases from V and 0 bases from J, with 3 bases in between. The germline V gene has CDR1 SGHNT and CDR2 YYREEE (reference sequence). The CDR3 is made up of 13 amino acids. The CDR3 loop reads CASSLAANYGYTF. The CDR3 DNA reads as TGTGCCAGCAGCTTGGCTGCTAACTATGGCTACACCTTC.

V is TRBV6-5 and J is TRBJ2-5, with a possible D match to TRBD2 (6 bases). CDR3 length: 13 residues. Deletions cut 5 bases from V and 5 bases from J, with 12 bases between. CDR1 and CDR2 (germline): MNHEY, SVGAGI. The CDR3 sequence is CASSTGGAETQYF. The CDR3 DNA sequence: TGTGCCAGCAGTACCGGAGGGGCGGAGACCCAGTACTTC.

The chain uses TRBV29-1 and TRBJ2-5; the D gene is possibly TRBD2 (7 bases). The CDR3 runs to 15 residues. Trimming shortened V by 2 bases and J by 3 bases, and 16 bases separated the two germline ends. Looked up from germline, CDR1 is SQVTM and CDR2 is ANQGSEA. The CDR3 nucleotides read TGCAGCGTTGAATTGGGGGGGGCCCTTAAAGAGACCCAGTACTTC. Amino acid sequence: CSVELGGALKETQYF. The full variable domain, in which reference TRBV29-1 and TRBJ2-5 provide the parts outside the CDR3, is SAVISQKPSRDICQRGTSLTIQCQVDSQVTMMFWYRQQPGQSLTLIATANQGSEATYESGFVIDKFPISRPNLTFSTLTVSNMSPEDSSIYLCSVELGGALKETQYFGPGTRLLVL.

This sequence joins TRBV28 and TRBJ1-4; D gene unclear. CDR1 and CDR2 (germline): MDHEN, SYDVKM. Deletions cut 5 bases from V and 0 bases from J, with 10 bases between. This CDR3 spans 15 amino acids. The CDR3 DNA follows: TGTGCCAGCAGTCTCGCAGCGGCAACTAATGAAAAACTGTTTTTT. Translated, it gives CASSLAAATNEKLFF.

In this sample, this clone turned up many times. V usage is TRBV2 and J usage is TRBJ2-7, with 10 bases matching TRBD2. V dropped 6 bases and J dropped 4; count of bases not matched to a gene: 6. CDR1 and CDR2 from the germline V gene are SNHLY and FYNNEI. The CDR3 spans 14 residues. The CDR3 loop is CASRGSSGGYEQYV. CDR3 in DNA: TGTGCCAGCAGGGGATCTAGCGGGGGTTACGAGCAGTACGTC.

This chain uses TRBV6-5 with TRBJ1-1; the D is unclear. CDR3 size: 14 residues. Germline V CDR1 and CDR2: MNHEY, SVGAGI. The germline V and J ends were trimmed by 2 bases and 7 bases, with 14 bases remaining between them. CDR3 protein: CASSYNAWAHEAFF. The DNA of the CDR3 is TGTGCCAGCAGTTACAATGCCTGGGCACATGAAGCTTTCTTT.

The chain is built from TRBV3-1 (or the pseudogene TRBV3-2) and TRBJ1-3; D is unresolved. The CDR3 totals 15 residues. With 1 base removed from V and 3 bases from J, the gap between germline ends came to 10 bases. Germline V CDR1 and CDR2: LGHDT, YNNKEL (reference sequence). The CDR3: CASSQGQVNGNTIYF. In DNA form, the CDR3 reads TGTGCCAGCAGCCAAGGCCAGGTCAATGGAAACACCATATATTTT.

The chain joins TRBV7-2 to TRBJ2-5, with D perhaps TRBD1 (5 bases). The CDR3 contains 16 residues. CDR1 and CDR2 (germline): SGHTA, FQGNSA. The V and J ends lost 5 bases and 0 bases respectively, with 16 bases between them. CDR3: CASSPWGGAYQETQYF. DNA of the CDR3: TGTGCCAGCAGCCCATGGGGCGGAGCGTACCAAGAGACCCAGTACTTC.

The V call is TRBV10-3, the J call TRBJ2-5; TRBD1 agrees at 8 bases. The germline CDR1 and CDR2 sequences are ENHRY and SYGVKD. V lost 9 bases, J lost 1 base, and 7 bases stayed unmatched. CDR3 length: 14 amino acids. CDR3 amino acids: CAITGTGLQETQYF. CDR3 in DNA: TGTGCCATTACCGGGACAGGACTCCAAGAGACCCAGTACTTC.

V is TRBV18 and J is TRBJ1-6; possibly TRBD1 for D (6 bases). Trimming shortened V by 1 base and J by 8 bases, and 9 bases separated the two germline ends. Germline V gene data show CDR1 as KGHSH and CDR2 as LQKENI. This CDR3 is 14 amino acids long. CDR3 sequence: CASSPRQVDSPLHF. The CDR3 DNA reads as TGTGCCAGCTCACCACGACAGGTCGATTCACCCCTCCACTTT.

This clone has only one observation. The chain couples TRBV5-4 to TRBJ1-6; unclear D gene. V was cut by 4 bases and J by 9 bases, with 11 bases left in between. This CDR3 has 13 residues. Per germline, CDR1 SGHNT and CDR2 YYREEE (reference sequence). In DNA, the CDR3 is TGTGCCAGCAGCCCCCCGGTCGGTTCACCCCTCCACTTT. Amino acids: CASSPPVGSPLHF.

The gene calls are TRBV18 and TRBJ2-1; tentatively, D is TRBD1 (5 bases). Germline CDR1 and CDR2: KGHSH and LQKENI. The V end was cut by 3 bases, the J end by 3 bases, with 9 bases between. The CDR3 is 14 residues long. For the CDR3, the DNA is TGTGCCAGCTCACCTCAGACAGACTACAATGAGCAGTTCTTC. Its translation: CASSPQTDYNEQFF.